One sample yielded the 8 T cell receptor beta chains listed below, sequenced in a study of blood T cell repertoires in COVID-19. TCRdb's copy holds only in-frame clones and misses some; the assay was immunoSEQ multiplex PCR. The sample contains about 68,000 clones, roughly 85% of which appear only once. The material sequenced was peripheral blood. The receptors here all came from a woman between 45 and 65 years old with COVID-19, enrolled during active disease.

The rearrangement links TRBV20-1 to TRBJ2-6; 8 positions match TRBD1. Per germline, CDR1 DFQATT and CDR2 SNEGSKA (reference sequence). The CDR3 is made up of 17 amino acids. V trimming: 3 bases; J trimming: 3 bases; junction bases outside the gene matches: 10. The CDR3 loop reads CSASESRGLGGANVLTF. The CDR3 DNA reads as TGCAGTGCTAGTGAATCCAGGGGGCTGGGTGGGGCCAACGTCCTGACTTTC.

The chain uses TRBV19 and TRBJ1-5, with TRBD1 matching over 8 bases. Unmatched junction bases numbered 7, after V lost 4 bases and J lost 5 bases. In germline, CDR1 is LNHDA, CDR2 SQIVND (reference sequence). CDR3 length: 15 residues. The CDR3 reads CASSTTGEGYQPQHF. As DNA, the CDR3 is TGTGCCAGTAGTACGACAGGGGAGGGTTATCAGCCCCAGCATTTT.

The chain recombines TRBV2 with TRBJ2-2; maybe TRBD1 (8 bases). The V end lost 2 bases, the J end lost 4 bases, and 11 bases lay between the germline ends. In germline, CDR1 is SNHLY, CDR2 FYNNEI. The CDR3 has 15 amino acids. CDR3 protein: CASSETGGVTGELFF. The CDR3 region has the DNA TGTGCCAGCAGTGAAACAGGGGGGGTCACCGGGGAGCTGTTTTTT.

V is TRBV18 and J is TRBJ2-2; weak D call: TRBD2 (6 bases). Germline values: CDR1 KGHSH, CDR2 LQKENI. V was clipped by 2 bases and J by 1 base, with 11 bases between them. This CDR3 is 16 amino acids long. The CDR3 nucleotides are TGTGCCAGCTCACCAAGCTATAGCGGGAACACCGGGGAGCTGTTTTTT. Amino acids: CASSPSYSGNTGELFF.

The chain combines TRBV29-1 with TRBJ2-7; TRBD2 agrees at 7 bases. CDR1 and CDR2 from the germline V gene are SQVTM and ANQGSEA. V gave up 6 bases and J gave up 2 bases; unmatched junction bases: 4. This CDR3 has 12 amino acids. The CDR3 loop reads CSVGEGAYEQYF. CDR3 in DNA: TGCAGCGTGGGGGAGGGAGCCTACGAGCAGTACTTC.

The V call is TRBV15, the J call TRBJ2-5; D is perhaps TRBD2 (6 bases). Trimming removed 1 base from V and 5 bases from J, with 14 bases in between. The CDR3 length is 15 residues. The V gene's germline CDR1 is LNHNV and CDR2 YYDKDF (reference sequence). The CDR3, as DNA: TGTGCCACCAGCAGAGGGGCAACTAGCCGGGAGACCCAGTACTTC. Protein: CATSRGATSRETQYF.

The V call is TRBV7-9, the J call TRBJ2-1, with 8 nucleotides matching TRBD2. CDR3 length: 15 amino acids. From germline, CDR1 is SEHNR and CDR2 FQNEAQ (reference sequence). V lost 6 bases and J lost 0; bases outside the gene matches: 4. The CDR3 DNA follows: TGTGCCAGCAGACCAACTAGCGGCTCCTACAATGAGCAGTTCTTC. Its translation is CASRPTSGSYNEQFF.

This chain uses TRBV5-1 with TRBJ2-5; possible D gene TRBD1, 6 bases. The CDR3 sequence is 12 residues long. V lost 4 bases and J 4 bases, leaving 8 bases between the germline ends. Germline CDR1 and CDR2: SGHRS and YFSETQ. The CDR3 sequence: CASSSRGETQYF. In DNA, the CDR3 is TGCGCCAGCAGCAGCAGGGGAGAGACCCAGTACTTC. Based on the CDR3 plus reference TRBV5-1 and TRBJ2-5, the full variable domain is KAGVTQTPRYLIKTRGQQVTLSCSPISGHRSVSWYQQTPGQGLQFLFEYFSETQRNKGNFPGRFSGRQFSNSRSEMNVSTLELGDSALYLCASSSRGETQYFGPGTRLLVL.